Described below is a single TCR beta chain sequence and its context. Only in-frame clones appear in the TCRdb table, and some are missing; sequencing was by immunoSEQ multiplex PCR. The table records 140,000 to 150,000 clones, 70% to 90% of them present only once. This entry comes from a study of blood T cell repertoires in COVID-19. Germline V gene sequence: CDR1 MNHNY, CDR2 SVGAGI (reference sequence). The trim removed 6 bases at V and 5 bases at J, leaving 8 bases unmatched. The CDR3 runs 14 residues. Donors in Cohort 3 who had recovered were those with two negative PCRs, healthcare professional clearance, or resolution of their symptoms.

This TCR came from a man aged 45-65 years who had recovered from COVID-19. The rearrangement uses TRBV6-6 and TRBJ2-7; 9 nucleotides match TRBD2. Sequenced: PBMCs or T cells enriched from blood (not recorded which). The CDR3 DNA is TGTGCCAGCAGAGTTAGCGGGAGTTCGGACGAGCAGTACTTC. Its protein is CASRVSGSSDEQYF.